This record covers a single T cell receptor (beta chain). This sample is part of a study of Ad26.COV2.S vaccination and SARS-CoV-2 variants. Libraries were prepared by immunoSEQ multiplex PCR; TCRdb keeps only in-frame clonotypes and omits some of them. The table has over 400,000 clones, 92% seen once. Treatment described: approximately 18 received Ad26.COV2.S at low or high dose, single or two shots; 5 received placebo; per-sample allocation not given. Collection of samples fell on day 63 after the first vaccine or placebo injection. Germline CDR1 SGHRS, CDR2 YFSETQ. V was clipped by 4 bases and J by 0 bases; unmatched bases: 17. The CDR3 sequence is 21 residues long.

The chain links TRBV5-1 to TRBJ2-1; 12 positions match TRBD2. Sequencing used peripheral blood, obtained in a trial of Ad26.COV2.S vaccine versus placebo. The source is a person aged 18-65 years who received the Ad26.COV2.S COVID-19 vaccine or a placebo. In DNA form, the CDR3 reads TGCGCCAGCAGCATACAGTTCGGGACTAGCGGGTCTTTGAGCTCCTACAATGAGCAGTTCTTC. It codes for CASSIQFGTSGSLSSYNEQFF.